The sequence of this TCR beta chain was determined in a study of beta chain features in type 1 diabetes. A single heparinised blood sample, averaging around 0.11 L, was obtained per donor. Study-level findings and limits: Shorter TCRB CDR3s, moderately but significantly so, marked every one of the four CD4+ subsets in Type 1 diabetes patients.

All of the isolated RNA was reverse transcribed, so expressed TCRB transcripts were sequenced. Sequencing was performed with immunoSEQ multiplex PCR; in TCRdb, only in-frame clones are kept and a portion is missing. Among some 360,000 clones listed, 9.6% were seen once. This clone turned up a few times. The antigen is unknown. The TCR was taken from a man aged 30 to 39 with type 1 diabetes. The sequencing sample was made of central memory CD4+ T cells from blood.

CDR3 amino acids: CASSLAQNNYGYTF. CDR3 DNA sequence: TGCGCCAGCAGCTTGGCCCAGAACAACTATGGCTACACCTTC. The chain joins TRBV5-1 to TRBJ1-2; D is undetermined. V lost 0 bases and J 2 bases, leaving 8 bases between the germline ends. CDR1 and CDR2 (germline): SGHRS, YFSETQ. This CDR3 has 14 amino acids.